A single sample is the source of the 8 T cell receptor beta chains below, sequenced in a study of shared clonotypes between healthy human individuals. Sequencing used immunoSEQ multiplex PCR; TCRdb keeps in-frame clones, though not all of them. The sample has roughly 500,000 clones; around 79% are singletons. The sequenced sample consisted of PBMCs. The origin of the receptors is a woman in her forties in good health. Some clones in this sample may be carry-over from other donors' samples.

The V gene is TRBV5-1, the J gene TRBJ2-1; 10 nucleotides agree with TRBD2. Germline CDR1 and CDR2: SGHRS and YFSETQ. This CDR3 comprises 15 residues. With 5 bases clipped from V and 2 bases from J, the junction kept 4 bases outside the gene matches. CDR3: CASRPGLAAYNEQFF. CDR3 nucleotide sequence: TGCGCCAGCAGACCCGGACTAGCGGCCTACAATGAGCAGTTCTTC.

This clone was detected only a few times. The chain links TRBV6-4 to TRBJ1-5; perhaps TRBD1 as D (5 bases). From germline, CDR1 is MRHNA and CDR2 SNTAGT. There are 13 residues in the CDR3. V was pared by 6 bases and J by 4 bases, with 10 bases between. The CDR3 DNA sequence: TGTGCCAGCAGCAGGGATGGGAATCAGCCCCAGCATTTT. It yields the protein CASSRDGNQPQHF.

This clone was picked up a small number of times. The genes are TRBV28 and TRBJ2-1, with no clear D. Between the trimmed V and J ends, which lost 5 bases and 9 bases, there was a span of 11 bases. Germline V gives CDR1 MDHEN, CDR2 SYDVKM. The CDR3 consists of 12 residues. The DNA for the CDR3 is TGTGCCAGCAGTATCGGTCTGGGTGAGCAGTTCTTC. Translation gives CASSIGLGEQFF.

The chain recombines TRBV5-1 with TRBJ2-5; no clear D. V lost 4 bases and J 4 bases, leaving 11 bases between the germline ends. The CDR3 has 13 amino acids. From germline, CDR1 is SGHRS and CDR2 YFSETQ. The CDR3 sequence: CASSASVPETQYF. The CDR3 nucleotides read TGCGCCAGCAGCGCGTCCGTACCAGAGACCCAGTACTTC.

V usage is TRBV6-1 and J usage is TRBJ1-2; D gene unclear. Germline lookup yields CDR1 MNHNS and CDR2 SASEGT. V lost 2 bases, J lost 5 bases, and 9 bases lay in between. The CDR3 sequence is 13 residues long. The CDR3 region is CASSEQPQYGYTF. The CDR3, as DNA: TGTGCCAGCAGTGAACAGCCTCAATATGGCTACACCTTC.

The chain combines TRBV25-1 with TRBJ1-5; D is ambiguous. Trimming cost V 3 bases and J 2 bases, with 8 bases left between them. Germline values: CDR1 MGHDK, CDR2 SYGVNS. The CDR3 consists of 14 residues. CDR3 region: CASSDLAGNQPQHF. For the CDR3, the DNA is TGTGCCAGCAGTGATTTGGCAGGCAATCAGCCCCAGCATTTT.

V gene TRBV7-4 combines with J gene TRBJ2-1, with unresolved D. With 5 bases removed from V and 7 bases from J, the gap between germline ends came to 6 bases. The CDR3 extends over 11 amino acids. Germline lookup yields CDR1 SGHVT and CDR2 SQSDAQ. CDR3 region: CASSPANEQFF. The CDR3 DNA reads TGTGCCAGCAGCCCCGCTAATGAGCAGTTCTTC.

The V call is TRBV4-2, the J call TRBJ2-1, with 12 bases lining up with TRBD2. The V and J ends lost 4 bases and 9 bases, in that order; junction bases with no gene match: 7. The CDR3 extends over 15 amino acids. CDR1 and CDR2 (germline): LGHNA, YNFKEQ. CDR3 residues: CASSPSGRAGGEQFF. CDR3 sequence (DNA): TGTGCCAGCAGCCCTAGCGGGAGGGCGGGGGGTGAGCAGTTCTTC.